A single sample is the source of the 18 T cell receptor beta chains below, sequenced in a study of blood T cells in healthy people across ages (dated by TCRdb to about 2015). The receptor library was made with 5' RACE. The sequencer was an Illumina HiSeq 2500. The second PCR ran for roughly 7 to 11 cycles and used a J-beta primer mix along with a sample-barcoded 5' primer. Starting from the raw public reads, TCRdb applied fastp trimming at Q25, assembled clones with MiXCR and retained in-frame beta chains. Every entry covers one CDR3 protein and lists the most common genes and DNA from its rows. For this sample the table gives about 590,000 distinct CDR3 sequences, of which around 31% were detected only once. Approximately 14% of the sample is held by the ten biggest clonotypes. The sample consisted of blood. The receptors shown here come from a woman older than 75 in good health.

This chain links TRBV20-1 with TRBJ2-1; maybe TRBD1 (5 bases). The germline V and J ends were trimmed by 1 base and 1 base, with 8 bases remaining between them. There are 14 residues in the CDR3. Germline CDR1 is DFQATT and CDR2 is SNEGSKA (reference sequence). The CDR3 reads CSARGKGSYNEQFF. The CDR3 coding sequence is TGCAGTGCTAGAGGGAAGGGGTCCTACAATGAGCAGTTCTTC.

This clonotype showed up many times. The rearrangement links TRBV20-1 to TRBJ2-4; TRBD2 aligns across 8 bases. Germline loops: CDR1 DFQATT, CDR2 SNEGSKA (reference sequence). V was clipped by 4 bases and J by 0 bases; unmatched bases: 8. The length of the CDR3 is 16 residues. DNA of the CDR3: TGCAGTGCTAAACCGGGACTAGGTCAAGCCAAAAACATTCAGTACTTC. This encodes CSAKPGLGQAKNIQYF.

The chain is built from TRBV15 and TRBJ1-2; 8 bases align to TRBD1. Germline V CDR1 and CDR2: LNHNV, YYDKDF (reference sequence). This CDR3 has 13 amino acids. The trim removed 0 bases at V and 13 bases at J, leaving 7 bases unmatched. The CDR3 protein is CATSREMTGAATF. DNA of the CDR3: TGTGCCACCAGCAGAGAGATGACAGGGGCGGCCACCTTC. The whole variable domain, filled in from reference TRBV15 and TRBJ1-2, reads DAMVIQNPRYQVTQFGKPVTLSCSQTLNHNVMYWYQQKSSQAPKLLFHYYDKDFNNEADTPDNFQSRRPNTSFCFLDIRSPGLGDTAMYLCATSREMTGAATFGSGTRLTVV.

The chain couples TRBV29-1 to TRBJ2-3, with 8 bases aligning to TRBD2. The CDR3 covers 15 residues. Per germline, CDR1 SQVTM and CDR2 ANQGSEA. V was pared by 3 bases and J by 0 bases, with 5 bases of the junction left unmatched. As DNA, the CDR3 is TGCAGCGTTGACCCTGCTAGCGGGAGCACAGATACGCAGTATTTT. Amino acid sequence: CSVDPASGSTDTQYF.

This clonotype occurred many times. The J gene is TRBJ2-5, the V gene TRBV20-1, with 10 bases fitting TRBD2. The V and J ends lost 6 bases and 5 bases, in that order; junction bases with no gene match: 6. Germline V gene sequence: CDR1 DFQATT, CDR2 SNEGSKA (reference sequence). The CDR3 spans 13 residues. Here the CDR3 reads CSAPGLAEETQYF. The CDR3 DNA reads TGCAGTGCCCCTGGACTAGCGGAGGAGACCCAGTACTTC.

V usage is TRBV6-2 or TRBV6-3 and J usage is TRBJ1-2; no firm D call. Germline V gene lookup returns CDR1 MNHEY and CDR2 SVGEGT. The ends were cut back, 10 bases at V and 2 bases at J, with 14 bases in the middle. The CDR3 covers 13 residues. The CDR3 region is CAIGFDRNYGYTF. The CDR3 DNA sequence: TGTGCCATCGGGTTCGACCGAAACTATGGCTACACCTTC.

This clonotype was detected a few times. The chain has TRBV5-6 and TRBJ1-6; D is unclear. The germline V and J ends were trimmed by 0 bases and 10 bases, with 11 bases remaining between them. CDR3 size: 14 residues. Germline CDR1 reads SGHDT; CDR2 reads YYEEEE. CDR3 loop: CASSLAGDGSPLHF. CDR3 bases: TGTGCCAGCAGCTTGGCTGGGGATGGGTCACCCCTCCACTTT.

About this clonotype itself: Being one base from a much bigger clone, this may be a read error. The CDR3 here is CASSYSVDGSGYTF. The CDR3 coding sequence is TGTGCCAGCAGTTACTCCGTGGACGGCAGCGGCTACACCTTC. The rearrangement joins TRBV6-5 to TRBJ1-2; D unclear. Looked up from germline, CDR1 is MNHEY and CDR2 is SVGAGI. Trimming stripped 0 bases from V and 8 bases from J, with 13 bases between. CDR3 length equals 14 residues.

This clonotype occurred many times. V and J are TRBV7-9 and TRBJ2-7, with unresolved D. Looked up from germline, CDR1 is SEHNR and CDR2 is FQNEAQ (reference sequence). This CDR3 is 12 amino acids long. Trimming stripped 5 bases from V and 4 bases from J, with 9 bases between. DNA for the CDR3: TGTGCCAGCAGCCCGTACGAATACGAGCAGTACTTC. Translating gives CASSPYEYEQYF.

The chain carries TRBV5-8 and TRBJ2-7; D is tentatively TRBD1 or TRBD2 (5 bases each). The CDR3 is 15 amino acids. The V gene lost 4 bases and the J gene lost 0 bases, with 14 bases spanning the gap. CDR1 SGHTS and CDR2 YDEGEE come from the germline V gene. The DNA of the CDR3 is TGTGCCAGCAGCCCGGGGACGGTGAACTCCTACGAGCAGTACTTC. Amino acids: CASSPGTVNSYEQYF.

The V gene is TRBV6-1, the J gene TRBJ1-5; 7 positions agree with TRBD1. This CDR3 has 13 amino acids. V shed 6 bases, J shed 5 bases, and the junction held 4 bases outside the gene matches. The germline gives CDR1 MNHNS, CDR2 SASEGT. The CDR3: CASRRQGDQPQHF. The CDR3 region has the DNA TGTGCCAGCAGAAGACAGGGCGATCAGCCCCAGCATTTT.

V gene TRBV7-2 combines with J gene TRBJ2-2, with D perhaps assigned TRBD1 or TRBD2 (5 bases each). The CDR3 sequence is 14 residues long. The V end lost 5 bases, the J end lost 4 bases, and 11 bases lay between the germline ends. From germline, CDR1 is SGHTA and CDR2 FQGNSA. DNA for the CDR3: TGTGCCAGCAGCCGGGACGGGCCCACCGGGGAGCTGTTTTTT. This sequence encodes CASSRDGPTGELFF.

As concerns this clonotype: A read error is possible here, since a much larger clone lies one base away. This chain connects TRBV6-5 to TRBJ1-4; 9 bases are shared with TRBD1. The CDR3 length is 15 residues. CDR1 MNHEY and CDR2 SVGAGI come from the germline V gene. V shed 5 bases and J 2 bases; nucleotides not matched to a gene: 3. The CDR3 DNA follows: TGTGCCAGCAGTGCACAGGGGGCTACTAATGAAAAACTGTTTTTT. Amino acid sequence: CASSAQGATNEKLFF.

This clonotype was detected many times. CDR3 DNA sequence: TGTGCCAGCAGCTTCGAGATCCCCAGCCTCCGGGGGGAGCAGTACTTC. It specifies CASSFEIPSLRGEQYF. The chain joins TRBV7-9 to TRBJ2-7; D is perhaps TRBD2 (6 bases). V was cut by 3 bases and J by 7 bases, with 22 bases left in between. Per germline, CDR1 SEHNR and CDR2 FQNEAQ (reference sequence). This CDR3 region has 16 residues.

Remarks on this clonotype: A read error may be the cause here, since a much bigger clone is one base away. The chain combines TRBV11-2 with TRBJ2-5; D remains ambiguous. Trimming took off 3 bases at V and 0 bases at J, with 8 bases between the two ends. Germline V gives CDR1 SGHAT, CDR2 FQNNGV. This CDR3 contains 14 residues. This CDR3 reads CASSLIGYQETQYF. The CDR3 nucleotides are TGTGCCAGCAGCTTGATTGGATACCAAGAGACCCAGTACTTC.

The chain has TRBV27 and TRBJ2-4, with 8 bases aligning to TRBD1. The DNA end lines up better with TRBJ2-7; the J call may be wrong. The CDR3 spans 15 residues. Germline values: CDR1 MNHEY, CDR2 SMNVEV (reference sequence). CDR3 sequence reads: CASSSLGQGGYEQYF. CDR3 bases: TGTGCCAGCAGTTCCCTCGGACAGGGAGGCTACGAGCAGTACTTC.

J is TRBJ2-5 and V is TRBV7-2; 9 bases line up with TRBD1. V lost 1 base and J lost 11; bases outside the gene matches: 11. Germline CDR1 is SGHTA and CDR2 is FQGNSA. The CDR3 is 15 amino acids. CDR3 sequence (DNA): TGTGCCAGCAGCTTAGACCCTACAGGGGGCCGGGAGCAGTACTTC. Protein sequence: CASSLDPTGGREQYF. The full variable domain, completed using reference TRBV7-2 and TRBJ2-5, is GAGVSQSPSNKVTEKGKDVELRCDPISGHTALYWYRQSLGQGLEFLIYFQGNSAPDKSGLPSDRFSAERTGGSVSTLTIQRTQQEDSAVYLCASSLDPTGGREQYFGPGTRLLVL.

In its sample, this clonotype was seen a few times. The chain links TRBV7-8 to TRBJ2-3; 12 bases align to TRBD2. CDR3 size: 20 residues. Germline values: CDR1 SGHVS, CDR2 FQNEAQ. V shed 4 bases and J 0 bases; nucleotides not matched to a gene: 14. The CDR3 sequence: CASSWLGTSGSLISTDTQYF. Here the CDR3 DNA reads TGTGCCAGCAGCTGGCTAGGGACTAGCGGGTCTCTTATTAGCACAGATACGCAGTATTTT.